Presented here are 3 T cell receptor beta chains from one specimen sequenced in a study of T cells in Graves' hyperthyroidism and ophthalmopathy. RNA transcripts yielded amplified TCR beta CDR3 regions. The HTBI primer set was used in a first-round RT-PCR of the TCR CDR3. In TCRdb, the multiplex PCR reads were re-called with MiXCR into one record per CDR3 protein. Among hundreds of thousands of distinct CDR3 sequences listed, 45% were seen once. Material for sequencing was peripheral blood or thyroid tissue (not recorded which). The receptors derive from an adult man with Graves' disease, either hyperthyroidism or ophthalmopathy (not recorded which).

This clonotype was found once. A much larger clone sits a single nucleotide away, making a read error possible. The chain couples TRBV24-1 to TRBJ1-3, with D tentatively TRBD1 (5 bases). This CDR3 is built from 17 residues. Germline values: CDR1 KGHDR, CDR2 SFDVKD. V lost 5 bases, J lost 7 bases, and 23 bases lay in between. CDR3 bases: TGTGCCACCAGTGGCGGGCGCCCTTGGGACGGTCGGAACACCATATATTTT. Translating gives CATSGGRPWDGRNTIYF.

V gene TRBV4-1 combines with J gene TRBJ2-2; 7 bases fit TRBD1. Germline CDR1 reads MGHRA; CDR2 reads YSYEKL. V trimming: 1 base; J trimming: 5 bases; junction bases outside the gene matches: 7. CDR3 length: 16 amino acids. CDR3 sequence: CASSQASQGQTGELFF. Here the CDR3 DNA reads TGCGCCAGCAGCCAAGCATCTCAGGGACAGACCGGGGAGCTGTTTTTT.

As regards this clonotype: One end of the junction fails to match germline, which may point to a read error. The CDR3 DNA is TGCGCCAGCAGCCGCGTGCAGACTTCTAGGAACTATGGCTACACCTTC. Residues: CASSRVQTSRNYGYTF. The rearrangement links TRBV2 to TRBJ1-2; D is ambiguous. The CDR3 consists of 16 residues. Germline-derived CDR1 and CDR2 are SNHLY and FYNNEI.